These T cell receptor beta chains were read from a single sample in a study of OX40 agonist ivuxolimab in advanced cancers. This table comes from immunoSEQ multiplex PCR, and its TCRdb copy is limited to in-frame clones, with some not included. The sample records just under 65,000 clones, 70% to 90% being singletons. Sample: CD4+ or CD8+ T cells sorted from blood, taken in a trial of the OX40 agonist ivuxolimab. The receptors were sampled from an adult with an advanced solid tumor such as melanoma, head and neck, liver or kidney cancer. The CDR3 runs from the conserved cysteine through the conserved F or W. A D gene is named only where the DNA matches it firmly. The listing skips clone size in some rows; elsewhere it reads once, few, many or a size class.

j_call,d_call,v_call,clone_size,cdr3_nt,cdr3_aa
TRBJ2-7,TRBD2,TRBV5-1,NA,TGCGCCAGCAGCCCGGAAGCCGCGGGAGCAGGAGAGCAGTACTTC,CASSPEAAGAGEQYF
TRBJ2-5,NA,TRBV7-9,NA,TGTGCCAGCAGCTCAACAGGCTACAGGTTCTCTCCTGAGACCCAGTACTTC,CASSSTGYRFSPETQYF
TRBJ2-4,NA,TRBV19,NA,TGTGCCAGTAGTATCACGGGAGCAAAAAACATTCAGTACTTC,CASSITGAKNIQYF
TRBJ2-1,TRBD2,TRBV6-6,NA,TGTGCCAGCACTTGGGGACTAGCGGGATACAATGAGCAGTTCTTC,CASTWGLAGYNEQFF
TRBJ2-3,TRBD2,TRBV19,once,TGTGCCAGTAGAAATGGCGGGCTAGCGGGATCAGATACGCAGTATTTT,CASRNGGLAGSDTQYF
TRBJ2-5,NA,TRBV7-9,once,TGTGCCAGCAGCTTATACGGGACCTGGGGAGAGACCCAGTACTTC,CASSLYGTWGETQYF
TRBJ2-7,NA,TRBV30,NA,TGTGCCTGGAGCCGGCTGGTGAACTCCTACGAGCAGTACTTC,CAWSRLVNSYEQYF
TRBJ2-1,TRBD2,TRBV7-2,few,TGTGCCAGCAGCCCCTCGCGCGGGAGGGCCGTTGATGAGCAGTTCTTC,CASSPSRGRAVDEQFF
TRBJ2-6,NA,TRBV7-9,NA,TGTGCCAGCAGCGATACAGGGTCGGAGGCCAACGTCCTGACTTTC,CASSDTGSEANVLTF
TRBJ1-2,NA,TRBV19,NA,TGTGCCAGTAGTTCGACCTGGACAGCCGACTATGGCTACACCTTC,CASSSTWTADYGYTF
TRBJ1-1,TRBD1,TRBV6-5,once,TGTGCCAGCAGCTTTACAGGGGGGCGAATTGAAGCTTTCTTT,CASSFTGGRIEAFF
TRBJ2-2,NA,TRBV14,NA,TGTGCCAGCAGCCCCCGGGACCCCACGACCGGGGAGCTGTTTTTT,CASSPRDPTTGELFF
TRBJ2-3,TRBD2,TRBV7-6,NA,TGTGCCAGCAGCTTAGATTCTGCGGGAGGGCCAACAGATACGCAGTATTTT,CASSLDSAGGPTDTQYF
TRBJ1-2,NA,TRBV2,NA,TGTGCCAGCAGTGTGTTGTGGGCGACAAATCCCTATGGCTACACCTTC,CASSVLWATNPYGYTF
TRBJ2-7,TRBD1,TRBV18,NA,TGTGCCAGCTCACGGGCGTCGGGACAGGGGCTCTACGAGCAGTACTTC,CASSRASGQGLYEQYF
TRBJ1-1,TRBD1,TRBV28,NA,TGTGCCAGCAGCCCCTCCAGGGGGCGTAAAGAGGGGGACACTGAAGCTTTCTTT,CASSPSRGRKEGDTEAFF
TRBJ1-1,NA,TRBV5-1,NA,TGCGCCAGCAGCTTTTTCGGGGCCGTAAACACTGAAGCTTTCTTT,CASSFFGAVNTEAFF
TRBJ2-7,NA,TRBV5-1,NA,TGCGCCAGCAGCCCTGGATCGTCCCAGGTTTACGAGCAGTACTTC,CASSPGSSQVYEQYF
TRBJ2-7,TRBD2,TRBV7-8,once,TGTGCCAGCAGCTTAGATCGAGCGGGAGGGTTGGCCTACGAGCAGTACTTC,CASSLDRAGGLAYEQYF
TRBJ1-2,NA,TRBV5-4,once,TGTGCCAGCAGCTTGGGGACACAGGCTCTGGGCTACACCTTC,CASSLGTQALGYTF
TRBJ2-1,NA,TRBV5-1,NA,TGCGCCAGCAGCTTGGGGGCCCTCGACAATGAGCAGTTCTTC,CASSLGALDNEQFF
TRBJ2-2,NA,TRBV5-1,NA,TGCGCCAGCAGCTCCAGTGGCAGCACCGGGGAGCTGTTTTTT,CASSSSGSTGELFF
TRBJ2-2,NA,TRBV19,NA,TGTGCCAGTAGTATTTTCGGGGTTGGAGTTACCGGGGAGCTGTTTTTT,CASSIFGVGVTGELFF
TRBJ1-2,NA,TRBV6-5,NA,TGTGCCAGCAGTTACGACAGACATTATGGCTACACCTTC,CASSYDRHYGYTF
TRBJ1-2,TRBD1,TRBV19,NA,TGTGCCAGTAGTATAGCCCGACAGGGGGCCGATGGCTACACCTTC,CASSIARQGADGYTF
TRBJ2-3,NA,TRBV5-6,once,TGTGCCAGCAGCTACACCCCAGATACGCAGTATTTT,CASSYTPDTQYF
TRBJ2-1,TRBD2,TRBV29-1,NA,TGCAGCGTTGAAACTAGCGGGAGGGGGAATGAGCAGTTCTTC,CSVETSGRGNEQFF
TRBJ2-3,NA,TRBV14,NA,TGTGCCAGCAGCCGAAGGGCTAGCTTCGAGGATACGCAGTATTTT,CASSRRASFEDTQYF
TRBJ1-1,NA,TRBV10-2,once,TGCGCCAGCAGTTCGGACATAGGCACTGAAGCTTTCTTT,CASSSDIGTEAFF
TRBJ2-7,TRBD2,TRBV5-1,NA,TGCGCCAGCAGCCCAGGTAGCGGGAGGGCCTACGAGCAGTACTTC,CASSPGSGRAYEQYF
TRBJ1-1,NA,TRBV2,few,TGTGCCAGCGAACGGGGGAACACTGAAGCTTTCTTT,CASERGNTEAFF
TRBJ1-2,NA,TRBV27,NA,TGTGCCAGCAGTCCCCGACTGGACGTGGGTGGCTACACCTTC,CASSPRLDVGGYTF
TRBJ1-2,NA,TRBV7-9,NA,TGTGCCAGCAGCGGGCTAGGCTACACCTTC,CASSGLGYTF
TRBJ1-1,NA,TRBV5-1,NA,TGCGCCAGCAGCTTGTCAGGACCGATAAGGGAGAACACTGAAGCTTTCTTT,CASSLSGPIRENTEAFF
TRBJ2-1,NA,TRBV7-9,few,TGTGCCAGCAGCCTCCTCCTAGATTCCAATGAGCAGTTCTTC,CASSLLLDSNEQFF
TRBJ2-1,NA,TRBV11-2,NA,TGTGCCACCCCTTTAACCAACTCCTACAATGAGCAGTTCTTC,CATPLTNSYNEQFF
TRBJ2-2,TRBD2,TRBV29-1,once,TGCAGCGTTGAGACTAGCGGAATGAACACCGGGGAGCTGTTTTTT,CSVETSGMNTGELFF
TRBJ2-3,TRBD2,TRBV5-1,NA,TGCGCCAGCAGCTTGGATGGGACTAGCGGGACAGATACGCAGTATTTT,CASSLDGTSGTDTQYF
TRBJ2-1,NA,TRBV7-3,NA,TGTGCCAGCAGCTCCTCGACTGGCCGCGAGCAGTTCTTC,CASSSSTGREQFF
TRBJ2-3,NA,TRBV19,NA,TGTGCCAGTAGTACCTTAGGAGGGAGGAGCACAGATACGCAGTATTTT,CASSTLGGRSTDTQYF
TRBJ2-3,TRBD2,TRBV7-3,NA,TGTGCCAGCAGCTTCACGGGAGGTTATAGCACAGATACGCAGTATTTT,CASSFTGGYSTDTQYF
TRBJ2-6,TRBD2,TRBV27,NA,TGTGCCAGCAGTTTATTTCAGACTAGCGGGAGGGCTGGGGCCAACGTCCTGACTTTC,CASSLFQTSGRAGANVLTF
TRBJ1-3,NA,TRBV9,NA,TGTGCCAGCAGCGTAGGTAACCCGGCGGACACCATATATTTT,CASSVGNPADTIYF
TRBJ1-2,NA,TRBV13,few,TGTGCCAGCAGCTCCATCACAGGGAATCGTGGCTACACCTTC,CASSSITGNRGYTF
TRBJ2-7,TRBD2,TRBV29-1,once,TGCAGCGTTGAATTTACTAGCGGGAGATACGAGCAGTACTTC,CSVEFTSGRYEQYF
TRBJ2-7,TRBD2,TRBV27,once,TGTGCCAGCAGTTTATCCGGGACTAGCCTTTCCTCCGAGCAGTACTTC,CASSLSGTSLSSEQYF
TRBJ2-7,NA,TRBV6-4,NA,TGTGCCAGCAGTGACCCTCGGGGAGCGACCGTCCACGAGCAGTACTTC,CASSDPRGATVHEQYF
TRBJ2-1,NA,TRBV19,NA,TGTGCCAGCCGGTTGAGCTCCTACAATGAGCAGTTCTTC,CASRLSSYNEQFF
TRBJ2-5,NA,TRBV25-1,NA,TGTGCCAGCAGTGAATGGCGATCCCGCCAAGAGACCCAGTACTTC,CASSEWRSRQETQYF
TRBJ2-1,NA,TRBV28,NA,TGTGCCAGCAGTCTCCCGACCTTCGAGCAGTTCTTC,CASSLPTFEQFF
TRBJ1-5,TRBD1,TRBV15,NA,TGTGCCACCAGCAGAGATCAGGGACAGCAAAGGCCCCAGCATTTT,CATSRDQGQQRPQHF
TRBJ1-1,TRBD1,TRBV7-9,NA,TGTGCCAGCAGCCTAACAGGGGCCCCCACTGAAGCTTTCTTT,CASSLTGAPTEAFF
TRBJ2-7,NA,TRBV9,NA,TGTGCCAGCAGCGCCTCCGGGACTGGCAACTACGAGCAGTACTTC,CASSASGTGNYEQYF
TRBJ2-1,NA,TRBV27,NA,TGTGCCAGCAGTTTCACCGGGAGTTTTAATGAGCAGTTCTTC,CASSFTGSFNEQFF
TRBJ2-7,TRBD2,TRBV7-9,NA,TGTGCCAGCAGCTACTCGGCGGGAGTGTCGCACTTC,CASSYSAGVSHF
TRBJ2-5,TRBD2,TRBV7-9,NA,TGTGCCAGCAGCTTAGATGCTAGCGGGAGGAAAGAGACCCAGTACTTC,CASSLDASGRKETQYF
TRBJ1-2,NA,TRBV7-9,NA,TGTGCCAGCAGCAAAGAGACGGATAACTATGGCTACACCTTC,CASSKETDNYGYTF